These 32 T cell receptor beta chains share one sample of origin, sequenced in a study of blood T cell repertoires in COVID-19. The protocol was immunoSEQ multiplex PCR, while the TCRdb copy is restricted to in-frame clones and leaves out a portion. In the table there are approximately 300,000 clones, roughly 89% of which are singletons. The material sequenced was PBMCs or T cells enriched from blood (not recorded which). Source of these receptors: a man aged 55-75 years who had recovered from COVID-19.

The V call is TRBV9, the J call TRBJ2-6; D possibly corresponds to TRBD1 (6 bases). Per germline, CDR1 SGDLS and CDR2 YYNGEE. The V gene lost 3 bases and the J gene lost 6 bases, with 13 bases spanning the gap. The CDR3 is 15 residues long. The CDR3 nucleotides read TGTGCCAGCAGCGGACTTGGACAGTCGGCCAACGTCCTGACTTTC. Translating gives CASSGLGQSANVLTF.

The rearrangement links TRBV28 to TRBJ2-4; D is possibly TRBD2 (5 bases). Trimming took off 1 base at V and 1 base at J, with 11 bases between the two ends. Germline V gene data show CDR1 as MDHEN and CDR2 as SYDVKM. The CDR3 sequence is 16 residues long. CDR3 nucleotides: TGTGCCAGCAGTTTATTTGGACTGGGTGCCAAAAACATTCAGTACTTC. Its protein is CASSLFGLGAKNIQYF.

This sequence joins TRBV7-2 and TRBJ1-1, with D possibly matching TRBD1 (6 bases). The CDR3 covers 15 residues. Per germline, CDR1 SGHTA and CDR2 FQGNSA. Trimming cost V 5 bases and J 1 base, with 14 bases left between them. CDR3 in amino acids: CASSVTGISNTEAFF. The CDR3 DNA reads TGTGCCAGCAGCGTCACAGGGATTTCGAACACTGAAGCTTTCTTT.

CDR3 sequence: CASSRAGGGTYEQYF. As DNA, the CDR3 is TGTGCCAGCAGTCGAGCAGGCGGGGGGACCTACGAGCAGTACTTC. The V and J genes are TRBV5-8 and TRBJ2-7; 8 bases agree with TRBD2. This CDR3 is 15 amino acids long. Trimming took 5 bases from V and 2 from J; bases not matched to a gene: 9. CDR1 is SGHTS, CDR2 YDEGEE, per germline. The full variable domain, completed using reference TRBV5-8 and TRBJ2-7, is EAGVTQSPTHLIKTRGQQATLRCSPISGHTSVYWYQQALGLGLQFLLWYDEGEERNRGNFPPRFSGRQFPNYSSELNVNALELEDSALYLCASSRAGGGTYEQYFGPGTRLTVT.

Here the CDR3 DNA reads TGTGCCAGTAGTATACGACGGACAGGGGCCACAGATACGCAGTATTTT. Encoded protein: CASSIRRTGATDTQYF. The chain joins TRBV19 to TRBJ2-3; 9 nucleotides align to TRBD1. Unmatched junction bases numbered 5, after V lost 2 bases and J lost 2 bases. The CDR3 is 16 amino acids. The germline CDR1 and CDR2 sequences are LNHDA and SQIVND (reference sequence).

The chain has TRBV9 and TRBJ2-2; D gene unclear. V was cut by 2 bases and J by 6 bases, with 11 bases left in between. This CDR3 comprises 14 residues. Germline V gene sequence: CDR1 SGDLS, CDR2 YYNGEE. The CDR3 region has the DNA TGTGCCAGCAGCGTTCAGGCCGCCTCCGGGGAGCTGTTTTTT. Protein: CASSVQAASGELFF.

The gene calls are TRBV28 and TRBJ1-6; 7 positions agree with TRBD1. V shed 4 bases, J shed 2 bases, and the junction held 2 bases outside the gene matches. CDR3 length equals 15 residues. From germline, CDR1 is MDHEN and CDR2 SYDVKM. The CDR3 nucleotides are TGTGCCAGCAGTTGGGGACAGCCCTATAATTCACCCCTCCACTTT. Translation gives CASSWGQPYNSPLHF. The full variable domain, its missing parts supplied by reference TRBV28 and TRBJ1-6, is DVKVTQSSRYLVKRTGEKVFLECVQDMDHENMFWYRQDPGLGLRLIYFSYDVKMKEKGDIPEGYSVSREKKERFSLILESASTNQTSMYLCASSWGQPYNSPLHFGNGTRLTVT.

This chain uses TRBV15 with TRBJ1-5, with TRBD1 identical over 7 bases. This CDR3 has 16 residues. Germline V gene data show CDR1 as LNHNV and CDR2 as YYDKDF (reference sequence). Unmatched junction bases numbered 5, after V lost 1 base and J lost 2 bases. CDR3 sequence reads: CATSRGGQSRNQPQHF. In DNA form, the CDR3 reads TGTGCCACCAGCAGAGGGGGACAGTCTCGCAATCAGCCCCAGCATTTT.

The V gene is TRBV11-3, the J gene TRBJ2-5; the match to TRBD1 covers 12 bases. Germline assignment: CDR1 SGHNT and CDR2 YENEEA. CDR3 length: 15 residues. V lost 4 bases to trimming and J lost 5 bases; unmatched junction nucleotides: 5. This CDR3 is CASSSGTGGVETQYF. CDR3 DNA sequence: TGTGCCAGCAGCTCGGGGACAGGGGGCGTGGAGACCCAGTACTTC.

The chain links TRBV4-1 to TRBJ2-1, with 11 positions matching TRBD2. Unmatched junction bases numbered 6, after V lost 1 base and J lost 7 bases. CDR3 length: 16 amino acids. Germline CDR1 and CDR2: MGHRA and YSYEKL. CDR3 amino acids: CASSQVGGLAENEQFF. The CDR3 DNA follows: TGCGCCAGCAGCCAAGTTGGGGGACTAGCGGAAAATGAGCAGTTCTTC.

The V gene is TRBV7-9, the J gene TRBJ2-3; 11 bases are shared with TRBD2. Germline V gene data show CDR1 as SEHNR and CDR2 as FQNEAQ (reference sequence). This CDR3 has 16 residues. J was trimmed by 3 bases and V by 5 bases; bases with no gene match: 7. CDR3 protein: CASSIYSGGATDTQYF. CDR3 nucleotides: TGTGCCAGCAGCATTTATAGCGGGGGGGCGACAGATACGCAGTATTTT.

The chain links TRBV11-2 to TRBJ2-5; maybe TRBD2 (6 bases). The length of the CDR3 is 16 residues. Germline CDR1 SGHAT, CDR2 FQNNGV. Trimming stripped 2 bases from V and 5 bases from J, with 18 bases between. The CDR3 spells CASSLSRAVGGETQYF. The CDR3 nucleotides are TGTGCCAGCAGCTTATCCAGGGCCGTTGGGGGGGAGACCCAGTACTTC.

The CDR3 nucleotides read TGTGCCAGCAGTTACCGGTTGAACACTGAAGCTTTCTTT. It encodes CASSYRLNTEAFF. The chain recombines TRBV6-5 with TRBJ1-1; D not resolved. The CDR3 has 13 amino acids. Germline-derived CDR1 and CDR2 are MNHEY and SVGAGI. Between the trimmed V and J ends, which lost 2 bases and 0 bases, there was a span of 4 bases.

The CDR3 is CASSYGLDSFEKLFF. The CDR3 coding sequence is TGTGCCAGCAGTTACGGCCTGGACAGTTTTGAAAAACTGTTTTTT. This chain connects TRBV6-2 or TRBV6-3 to TRBJ1-4, with TRBD1 as a possible D gene (6 bases). V lost 2 bases to trimming and J lost 7 bases, with 14 bases between them. The germline V gene has CDR1 MNHEY and CDR2 SVGEGT. The length of the CDR3 is 15 residues.

The gene calls are TRBV28 and TRBJ1-4, with D uncertain. Germline CDR1 is MDHEN and CDR2 is SYDVKM. This CDR3 region has 16 residues. The V gene lost 6 bases and the J gene lost 3 bases, with 17 bases spanning the gap. CDR3 bases: TGTGCCAGCAGCGAGGGAGGGCGCGTGGCTAATGAAAAACTGTTTTTT. This encodes CASSEGGRVANEKLFF.

This rearrangement joins TRBV6-5 to TRBJ2-2; TRBD1 matches 11 bases. The CDR3 runs 15 residues. V gave up 6 bases and J gave up 6 bases; unmatched junction bases: 6. The germline gives CDR1 MNHEY, CDR2 SVGAGI. The CDR3 nucleotides are TGTGCCAGCAGCCCGGGACAGGGGGATCCCGGGGAGCTGTTTTTT. Protein product: CASSPGQGDPGELFF.

The rearrangement uses TRBV5-4 and TRBJ2-6; tentative D call: TRBD1 (6 bases). Germline V gene sequence: CDR1 SGHNT, CDR2 YYREEE (reference sequence). The ends were cut back, 4 bases at V and 4 bases at J, with 12 bases in the middle. The CDR3 is made up of 15 amino acids. The CDR3: CASSTTGFGANVLTF. CDR3 DNA: TGTGCCAGCAGCACTACAGGGTTCGGGGCCAACGTCCTGACTTTC.

The chain combines TRBV5-1 with TRBJ2-5, with D possibly being TRBD2 (5 bases). The V gene's germline CDR1 is SGHRS and CDR2 YFSETQ. The V end was cut by 0 bases, the J end by 4 bases, with 13 bases between. The CDR3 sequence is 15 residues long. The CDR3 loop reads CASSLGGSGSETQYF. CDR3 in DNA: TGCGCCAGCAGCTTGGGTGGGAGCGGTTCAGAGACCCAGTACTTC.

The chain combines TRBV28 with TRBJ2-5; D might be TRBD2 (6 bases). V dropped 6 bases and J dropped 0 bases, with 11 bases sitting between them. The germline gives CDR1 MDHEN, CDR2 SYDVKM. This CDR3 is 14 amino acids long. The CDR3 sequence is CASSLPGDQETQYF. DNA of the CDR3: TGTGCCAGCAGCCTCCCGGGAGACCAAGAGACCCAGTACTTC.

This clone was counted a single time. This chain links TRBV29-1 with TRBJ2-3; TRBD2 aligns across 14 bases. The germline gives CDR1 SQVTM, CDR2 ANQGSEA. The trim removed 6 bases at V and 3 bases at J, leaving 8 bases unmatched. The CDR3 consists of 16 residues. The DNA of the CDR3 is TGCAGCGTGGCGGGACTAGCGGGAGTAAAGACAGATACGCAGTATTTT. Its translation is CSVAGLAGVKTDTQYF.

The chain is built from TRBV5-1 and TRBJ2-5; TRBD1 agrees at 12 bases. This CDR3 contains 17 residues. CDR1 is SGHRS, CDR2 YFSETQ, per germline. J lost 5 bases, V lost 4 bases, and 12 bases had no gene match. The CDR3 reads CASSAKPGQGAGETQYF. CDR3 nucleotide sequence: TGCGCCAGCAGCGCTAAACCGGGACAGGGGGCGGGGGAGACCCAGTACTTC.

The chain recombines TRBV5-4 with TRBJ2-1; D may be TRBD2 (6 bases). CDR1 is SGHNT and CDR2 is YYREEE in the germline V gene (reference sequence). Trimming took 0 bases from V and 0 from J, leaving 13 bases between them. The CDR3 consists of 17 residues. CDR3 sequence (DNA): TGTGCCAGCAGCTTGGGTGGCCTAGCGTACTCCTACAATGAGCAGTTCTTC. Its translation: CASSLGGLAYSYNEQFF.

The chain employs TRBV9 and TRBJ2-7; TRBD2 agrees at 11 bases. Germline V CDR1 and CDR2: SGDLS, YYNGEE. V trimming: 8 bases; J trimming: 4 bases; junction bases outside the gene matches: 5. CDR3 size: 13 residues. DNA of the CDR3: TGTGCCAGTAAAACTAGCGGGAGTTACGAGCAGTACTTC. This encodes CASKTSGSYEQYF.

The chain employs TRBV2 and TRBJ1-4; TRBD1 agrees at 8 bases. Per the germline V gene, CDR1 is SNHLY and CDR2 is FYNNEI. V was pared by 5 bases and J by 4 bases, with 3 bases of the junction left unmatched. CDR3 size: 14 residues. CDR3 bases: TGTGCCAGCAGTTGGACAGGGAATAATGAAAAACTGTTTTTT. It encodes CASSWTGNNEKLFF.

The chain combines TRBV7-2 with TRBJ1-1; tentatively, D is TRBD1 (6 bases). The CDR3 has 14 amino acids. The V and J ends lost 3 bases and 3 bases respectively, with 11 bases between them. Germline V gives CDR1 SGHTA, CDR2 FQGNSA. The CDR3 bases are TGTGCCAGCAGCTTTCAGGGGCAGGACACTGAAGCTTTCTTT. Translated, it gives CASSFQGQDTEAFF.

The chain is built from TRBV28 and TRBJ1-4; TRBD1 might be the D (5 bases). CDR1 MDHEN and CDR2 SYDVKM come from the germline V gene. Trimming took 3 bases from V and 8 from J, leaving 19 bases between them. This CDR3 is 16 amino acids long. The chain's CDR3 is CASSFRRQTRGEKLFF. Written as DNA, the CDR3 is TGTGCCAGCAGTTTCCGAAGACAGACCCGGGGGGAAAAACTGTTTTTT.

V usage is TRBV4-2 and J usage is TRBJ2-3; 12 bases are a match to TRBD2. The CDR3 spans 19 residues. The germline V gene has CDR1 LGHNA and CDR2 YNFKEQ. Losses at the gene ends were 1 base for V and 4 bases for J; bases not matched to a gene: 12. The CDR3: CASSQVMSSGRAGSDTQYF. The CDR3 DNA reads TGTGCCAGCAGCCAAGTGATGTCTAGCGGGAGGGCCGGGTCAGATACGCAGTATTTT.

This clone has a single count. V is TRBV5-1 and J is TRBJ2-7, with 11 bases identical to TRBD2. From germline, CDR1 is SGHRS and CDR2 YFSETQ. The CDR3 has 15 amino acids. The V segment lost 1 base and the J segment 3 bases; nucleotides outside the gene matches: 3. The CDR3 DNA is TGCGCCAGCAGCTTGACTAGCGGGAGCGTCTACGAGCAGTACTTC. Translating gives CASSLTSGSVYEQYF. The entire variable domain, with the rest obtained from reference TRBV5-1 and TRBJ2-7, is as follows: KAGVTQTPRYLIKTRGQQVTLSCSPISGHRSVSWYQQTPGQGLQFLFEYFSETQRNKGNFPGRFSGRQFSNSRSEMNVSTLELGDSALYLCASSLTSGSVYEQYFGPGTRLTVT.

The chain combines TRBV7-2 with TRBJ2-5, with TRBD1 matching over 7 bases. CDR3 size: 15 residues. The V segment lost 3 bases and the J segment 4 bases; nucleotides outside the gene matches: 8. Per germline, CDR1 SGHTA and CDR2 FQGNSA. As DNA, the CDR3 is TGTGCCAGCAGCTTTTACAGGGGATTGGGAGAGACCCAGTACTTC. The encoded protein is CASSFYRGLGETQYF.

CDR3 nucleotide sequence: TGCGCCAGCAGCGAGACAGGAAGTGGGGATGGCTACACCTTC. This encodes CASSETGSGDGYTF. J is TRBJ1-2 and V is TRBV5-1; possibly TRBD1 for D (6 bases). CDR3 length: 14 amino acids. V dropped 4 bases and J dropped 6 bases, with 16 bases sitting between them. CDR1 is SGHRS, CDR2 YFSETQ, per germline.

This chain links TRBV28 with TRBJ1-5; 9 nucleotides align to TRBD1. The germline V gene has CDR1 MDHEN and CDR2 SYDVKM. Trimming cost V 6 bases and J 4 bases; bases outside gene matches: 7. The CDR3 totals 15 residues. CDR3: CASSKQGAGNQPQHF. CDR3 coding DNA: TGTGCCAGCAGCAAACAGGGGGCAGGGAATCAGCCCCAGCATTTT. The full variable domain, completed using reference TRBV28 and TRBJ1-5, is DVKVTQSSRYLVKRTGEKVFLECVQDMDHENMFWYRQDPGLGLRLIYFSYDVKMKEKGDIPEGYSVSREKKERFSLILESASTNQTSMYLCASSKQGAGNQPQHFGDGTRLSIL.

This rearrangement joins TRBV24-1 to TRBJ1-5; 7 bases match TRBD1. Germline CDR1 is KGHDR and CDR2 is SFDVKD. The ends lost 7 bases at V and 5 bases at J; junction bases unmatched: 4. This CDR3 contains 13 residues. Here the CDR3 reads CATSGTAYQPQHF. The CDR3 DNA reads TGTGCCACCAGCGGGACAGCTTATCAGCCCCAGCATTTT.